This record concerns one T cell receptor (beta chain) sequence. What it binds is not known. In patients aged 18 to 65, hyperthyroidism was newly diagnosed, with duration under 2 months. Investigators excluded patients with uncontrolled infection, other autoimmune disease, pregnancy or lactation. The PBMCs were taken from about 9.7 ml of fresh peripheral blood. The data are from a study of T cells in Graves' hyperthyroidism and ophthalmopathy. Findings and caveats of the study: Blood also showed most of the thyroid clonotypes that were expanded above 0.001.

There are 16 residues in the CDR3. V was trimmed by 2 bases and J by 2 bases, leaving 14 bases between them. The investigators amplified TCR beta CDR3 regions from RNA transcripts. First-round RT-PCR with HTBI primers amplified the TCR CDR3 region. TCRdb re-called the multiplex PCR reads through MiXCR, storing one row per CDR3 protein. The sample carries roughly 380,000 distinct CDR3 sequences, roughly 13% recorded once. Material: blood. The chain has TRBV12-3 or TRBV12-4 and TRBJ2-3; D gene unclear. This TCR was recovered from a woman aged 18-35 years with Graves' hyperthyroidism. The CDR3 here is CASSLLLLVDTDTQYF. Written as DNA, the CDR3 is TGTGCCAGCAGTTTACTTCTTCTGGTCGACACAGATACGCAGTATTTT.